These 8 T cell receptor beta chains originate from one sample sequenced in a study of blood T cell repertoires in COVID-19. TCRdb's copy holds only in-frame clones and misses some; the assay was immunoSEQ multiplex PCR. Of over 120,000 clones listed, around 80% were seen once; the top ten hold around 4.2%. Sequencing was performed on peripheral blood. Source of these receptors: a woman aged 80 or over with active or convalescent COVID-19.

The rearrangement joins TRBV5-4 to TRBJ1-1, with 9 bases aligning to TRBD1. Unmatched junction bases numbered 6, after V lost 0 bases and J lost 3 bases. In germline, CDR1 is SGHNT, CDR2 YYREEE (reference sequence). The CDR3 has 16 amino acids. CDR3 bases: TGTGCCAGCAGCTTGGACAGGGGGCGATCGCACACTGAAGCTTTCTTT. Protein sequence: CASSLDRGRSHTEAFF.

The CDR3 DNA sequence: TGTGCCAGCAGCTTAGCGGGACAGGGTGGCACCGGGGAGCTGTTTTTT. Translating it yields CASSLAGQGGTGELFF. V gene TRBV7-8 combines with J gene TRBJ2-2, with 9 bases aligning to TRBD1. The J segment lost 4 bases and the V segment lost 0 bases, leaving 3 bases of the junction unmatched. The germline CDR1 and CDR2 sequences are SGHVS and FQNEAQ. CDR3 length: 16 amino acids.

This clone has only one observation. The chain recombines TRBV7-2 with TRBJ2-7; TRBD2 matches 7 bases. Germline lookup yields CDR1 SGHTA and CDR2 FQGNSA. Trimming at V came to 5 bases and at J to 2 bases, leaving 6 bases not matched to a gene. The CDR3 runs to 14 residues. CDR3 sequence: CASSPSGEPYEQYF. In DNA form, the CDR3 reads TGTGCCAGCAGCCCTAGCGGCGAGCCCTACGAGCAGTACTTC.

The CDR3 nucleotides are TGTGCCAGTAGTTTACCGGGGGGGGAATCCAATGAGCAGTTCTTC. This sequence encodes CASSLPGGESNEQFF. The chain combines TRBV19 with TRBJ2-1; 8 bases are a match to TRBD2. After removal of 5 bases from V and 6 bases from J, the junction contained 9 bases not matched to a gene. Per germline, CDR1 LNHDA and CDR2 SQIVND (reference sequence). The CDR3 is 15 residues long.

The genes are TRBV16 and TRBJ1-2, with D tentatively TRBD1 (6 bases). The germline V gene encodes CDR1 KGHSY and CDR2 FQNENV. Trimming shortened V by 4 bases and J by 0 bases, and 18 bases separated the two germline ends. CDR3 size: 17 residues. The CDR3 loop is CASSPRDTITTNYGYTF. CDR3 sequence (DNA): TGTGCCAGCAGCCCCCGGGACACCATAACCACTAACTATGGCTACACCTTC.

This chain connects TRBV16 to TRBJ1-2; D gene uncertain. The CDR3 runs to 14 residues. Trimming took off 0 bases at V and 4 bases at J, with 9 bases between the two ends. The V gene's germline CDR1 is KGHSY and CDR2 FQNENV. The DNA of the CDR3 is TGTGCCAGCAGCCAATCGGGCACGTTCTATGGCTACACCTTC. It translates to CASSQSGTFYGYTF.

This chain links TRBV5-1 with TRBJ1-3; 9 bases line up with TRBD1. This CDR3 is built from 15 residues. Germline V gene sequence: CDR1 SGHRS, CDR2 YFSETQ. After removal of 1 base from V and 2 bases from J, the junction contained 1 base not matched to a gene. CDR3 in DNA: TGCGCCAGCAGCTTGAGGACAGGGGCTGGAAACACCATATATTTT. This translates into CASSLRTGAGNTIYF.

This chain connects TRBV2 to TRBJ2-2; 7 bases line up with TRBD2. The CDR3 has 15 residues. Germline values: CDR1 SNHLY, CDR2 FYNNEI. The ends lost 2 bases at V and 4 bases at J; junction bases unmatched: 4. The CDR3 region has the DNA TGTGCCAGCAGTGAAATTGGGGGGGTCACCGGGGAGCTGTTTTTT. Protein product: CASSEIGGVTGELFF.